Below, 3 T cell receptor beta chains from the same sample are listed, as sequenced in a study of sequential checkpoint blockade in melanoma. Treatment given: randomized to nivolumab then ipilimumab (arm A) or the reverse (arm B). TCRdb's copy holds only in-frame clones and misses some; the assay was immunoSEQ multiplex PCR. The table includes roughly 28,000 clones, roughly 80% detected once. The sequenced sample was CD8+ T cells sorted from blood (inferred from file names), obtained from a patient given nivolumab and ipilimumab in sequence. The receptors shown here come from a human donor with melanoma.

This clone turned up a few times. The genes are TRBV19 and TRBJ2-3; D not resolved. V lost 3 bases, J lost 2 bases, and 12 bases lay in between. Germline CDR1 reads LNHDA; CDR2 reads SQIVND (reference sequence). The CDR3 has 15 residues. The CDR3 sequence is CASSMGQLLTDTQYF. The CDR3 DNA is TGTGCCAGTAGTATGGGCCAGTTACTCACAGATACGCAGTATTTT.

J is TRBJ1-1 and V is TRBV14; 10 bases are shared with TRBD1. This CDR3 has 15 residues. Germline CDR1 is SGHDN and CDR2 is FVKESK. The trim removed 2 bases at V and 6 bases at J, leaving 6 bases unmatched. This chain's CDR3 is CASSQNPGTGAEAFF. The DNA of the CDR3 is TGTGCCAGCAGCCAAAACCCCGGGACAGGGGCTGAAGCTTTCTTT.

A few counts support this clone. This sequence joins TRBV4-3 and TRBJ2-1; the match to TRBD1 covers 8 bases. With 4 bases clipped from V and 6 bases from J, the junction kept 8 bases outside the gene matches. The V gene's germline CDR1 is LGHNA and CDR2 YSLEER. CDR3 length: 15 residues. The CDR3, as DNA: TGCGCCAGCAGCCGCCTTGGACAGGGCGGCAATGAGCAGTTCTTC. It is translated as CASSRLGQGGNEQFF.